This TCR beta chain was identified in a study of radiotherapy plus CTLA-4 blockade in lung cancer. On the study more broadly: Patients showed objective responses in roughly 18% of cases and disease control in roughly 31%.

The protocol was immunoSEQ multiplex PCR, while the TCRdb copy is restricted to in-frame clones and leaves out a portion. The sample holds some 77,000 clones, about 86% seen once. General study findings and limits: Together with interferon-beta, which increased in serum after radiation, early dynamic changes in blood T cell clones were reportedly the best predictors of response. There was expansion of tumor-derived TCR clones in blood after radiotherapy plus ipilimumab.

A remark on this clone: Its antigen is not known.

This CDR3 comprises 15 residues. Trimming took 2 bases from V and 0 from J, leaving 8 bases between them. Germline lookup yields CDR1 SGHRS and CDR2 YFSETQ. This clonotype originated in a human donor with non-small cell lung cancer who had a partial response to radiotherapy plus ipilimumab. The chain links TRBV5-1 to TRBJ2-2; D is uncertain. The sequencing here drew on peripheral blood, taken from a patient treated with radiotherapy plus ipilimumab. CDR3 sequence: CASSLRVANTGELFF. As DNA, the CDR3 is TGCGCCAGCAGCTTACGGGTCGCGAACACCGGGGAGCTGTTTTTT.